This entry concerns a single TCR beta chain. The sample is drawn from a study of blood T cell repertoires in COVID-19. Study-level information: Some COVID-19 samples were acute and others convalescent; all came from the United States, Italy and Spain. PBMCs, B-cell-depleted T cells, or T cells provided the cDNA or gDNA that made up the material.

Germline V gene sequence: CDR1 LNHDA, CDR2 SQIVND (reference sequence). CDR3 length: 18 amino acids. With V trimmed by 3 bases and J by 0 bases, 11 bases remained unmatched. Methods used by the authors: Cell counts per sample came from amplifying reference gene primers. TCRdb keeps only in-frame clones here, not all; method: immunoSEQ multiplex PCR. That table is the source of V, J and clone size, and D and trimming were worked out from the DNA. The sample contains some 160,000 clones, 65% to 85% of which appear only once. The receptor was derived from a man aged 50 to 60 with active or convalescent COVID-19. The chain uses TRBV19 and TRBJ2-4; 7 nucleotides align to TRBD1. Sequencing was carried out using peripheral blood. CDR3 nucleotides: TGTGCCAGTAGTATGTCAGGGACAGCAAAATTAGCCAAAAACATTCAGTACTTC. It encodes CASSMSGTAKLAKNIQYF.